This TCR beta chain was sequenced in a study of cytomegalovirus exposure and HLA in healthy donors. Overall study results and limits: Immune exposure was documented only through CMV serostatus.

PCR amplification relied on 60 Vbeta primers (plus 13 Jbeta primers). Some clones are missing from TCRdb's copy, which holds only in-frame ones; the method was immunoSEQ multiplex PCR. The sample has some 77,000 clones, more than 75% seen once. Details on this clone: Its antigen is as yet unknown.

Germline CDR1 SEHNR, CDR2 FQNEAQ (reference sequence). Trimming took 6 bases from V and 3 from J; bases not matched to a gene: 4. This CDR3 comprises 13 residues. Sequencing was done on a sample of PBMCs. The chain couples TRBV7-9 to TRBJ2-7; TRBD2 agrees at 8 bases. This clonotype originated in a woman aged 45-65 years in good health and CMV-seropositive. The CDR3 bases are TGTGCCAGCAGGAGGACTAGCAGCTACGAGCAGTACGTC. It codes for CASRRTSSYEQYV.